This TCR beta chain was obtained from a study of T cell responses to AZD1222 COVID-19 vaccine. General study findings and limits: The study found vaccine-associated CD4 TCRs spanning spike, dominant at 160-218 and 743-854.

Measured with immunoSEQ multiplex PCR; TCRdb has only the in-frame clones, and not every one. The sample records around 94,000 clones, about 89% being singletons. The CDR3 has 12 amino acids. From germline, CDR1 is SEHNR and CDR2 FQNEAQ (reference sequence). V was clipped by 1 base and J by 12 bases, with 12 bases between them. In this sample, this clone turned up once. Its antigen is unknown. This rearrangement joins TRBV7-9 to TRBJ1-2; D may be TRBD1 (5 bases). This TCR was sampled from an adult in good health. This specimen was peripheral blood, taken on day 0 of AZD1222 vaccination. The CDR3 DNA reads TGTGCCAGCAGCTTAGGCGGGGGTCGGGACACCTTC. This sequence encodes CASSLGGGRDTF.